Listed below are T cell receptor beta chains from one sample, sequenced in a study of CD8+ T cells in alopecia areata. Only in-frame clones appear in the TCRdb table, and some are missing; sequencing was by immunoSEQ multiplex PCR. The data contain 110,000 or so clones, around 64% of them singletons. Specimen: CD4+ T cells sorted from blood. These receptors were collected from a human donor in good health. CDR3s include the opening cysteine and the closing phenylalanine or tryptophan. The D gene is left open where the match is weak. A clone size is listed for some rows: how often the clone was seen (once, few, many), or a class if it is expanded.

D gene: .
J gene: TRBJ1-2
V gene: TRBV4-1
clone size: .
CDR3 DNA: TGCGCCAGCAGCCAAGACCTAGGACTAGACTATGGCTACACCTTC
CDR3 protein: CASSQDLGLDYGYTF

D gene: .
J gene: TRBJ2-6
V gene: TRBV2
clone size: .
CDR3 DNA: TGTGCCAGCAACGTCCCAGGGACTGGGGCCAACGTCCTGACTTTC
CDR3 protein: CASNVPGTGANVLTF

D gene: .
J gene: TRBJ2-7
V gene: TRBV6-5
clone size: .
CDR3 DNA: TGTGCCAGCAGTTACTTCGGGGGGCAAGGGGAGCAGTACTTC
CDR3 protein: CASSYFGGQGEQYF

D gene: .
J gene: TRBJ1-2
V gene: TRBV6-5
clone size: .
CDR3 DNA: TGTGCCAGCAGTTACTCGGGGGCTGGTAGCTATGGCTACACCTTC
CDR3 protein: CASSYSGAGSYGYTF

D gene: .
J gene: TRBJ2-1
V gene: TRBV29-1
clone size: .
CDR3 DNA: TGCAGCGGCTTACGAGGGAATGAGCAGTTCTTC
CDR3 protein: CSGLRGNEQFF

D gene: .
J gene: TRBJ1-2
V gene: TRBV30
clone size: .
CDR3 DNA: TGTGCCTGCGGACGGACGGTTGGCTACACCTTC
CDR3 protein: CACGRTVGYTF

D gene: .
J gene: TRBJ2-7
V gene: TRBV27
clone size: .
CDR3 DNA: TGTGCCAGCCAACTTAAGGAAACAGGGCCCTACGAGCAGTACTTC
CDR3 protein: CASQLKETGPYEQYF

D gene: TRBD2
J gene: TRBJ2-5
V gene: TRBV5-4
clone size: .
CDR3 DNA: TGTGCCAGCAGCGGGACTAGCGGGGCCAGTCAAGAGACCCAGTACTTC
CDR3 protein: CASSGTSGASQETQYF

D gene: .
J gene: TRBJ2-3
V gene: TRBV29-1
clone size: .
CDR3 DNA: TGCAGCGTTGGGTGGAAGAGCACAGATACGCAGTATTTT
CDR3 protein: CSVGWKSTDTQYF

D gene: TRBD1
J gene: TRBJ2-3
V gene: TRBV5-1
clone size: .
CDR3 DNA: TGCGCCAGCAGCCGGGACAGGGGATACACAGATACGCAGTATTTT
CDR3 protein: CASSRDRGYTDTQYF

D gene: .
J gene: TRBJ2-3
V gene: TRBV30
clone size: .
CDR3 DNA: TGTGCCTACGGACAGACAGATACGCAGTATTTT
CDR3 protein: CAYGQTDTQYF

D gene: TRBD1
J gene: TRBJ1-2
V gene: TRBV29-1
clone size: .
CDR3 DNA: TGCAGCGTTGCGGGACAGGGGTTGAAAGGCTACACCTTC
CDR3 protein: CSVAGQGLKGYTF

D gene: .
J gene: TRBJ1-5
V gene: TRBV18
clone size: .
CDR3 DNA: TGTGCCAGCTCACCAAATGGGGGCAGCAATCAGCCCCAGCATTTT
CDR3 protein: CASSPNGGSNQPQHF

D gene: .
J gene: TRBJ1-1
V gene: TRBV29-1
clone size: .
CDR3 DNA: TGCAGCGTTGGTGATGGGACACGGATGAACACTGAAGCTTTCTTT
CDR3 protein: CSVGDGTRMNTEAFF

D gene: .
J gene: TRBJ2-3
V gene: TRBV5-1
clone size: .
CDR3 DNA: TGCGCCAGCAGCTTGGAATCGCGGGGAGGTGCACTCGATACGCAGTATTTT
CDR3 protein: CASSLESRGGALDTQYF

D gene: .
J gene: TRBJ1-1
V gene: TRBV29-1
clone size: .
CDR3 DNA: TGCAGCGTTGCACTCTCCACCGGAACTGAAGCTTTCTTT
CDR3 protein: CSVALSTGTEAFF

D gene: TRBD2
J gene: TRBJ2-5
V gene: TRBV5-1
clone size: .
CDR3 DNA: TGCGCCAGCAGCTTGAGGTCTAGCGGCGCTCGGACCCAGTACTTC
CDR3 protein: CASSLRSSGARTQYF

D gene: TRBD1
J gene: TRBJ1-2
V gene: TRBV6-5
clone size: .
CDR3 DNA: TGTGCCAGCAGTCAACTAACAGGGGTCTATGGCTACACCTTC
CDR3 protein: CASSQLTGVYGYTF

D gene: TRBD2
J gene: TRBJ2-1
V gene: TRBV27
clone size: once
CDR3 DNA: TGTGCCAGCAGTACCCCCCGGACTAGCCGATACAATGAGCAGTTCTTC
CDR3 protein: CASSTPRTSRYNEQFF

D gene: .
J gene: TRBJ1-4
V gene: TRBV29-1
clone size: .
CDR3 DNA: TGCAGCGTGACCCAGGGGAATAGTTTTGCAACTAATGAAAAACTGTTTTTT
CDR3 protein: CSVTQGNSFATNEKLFF

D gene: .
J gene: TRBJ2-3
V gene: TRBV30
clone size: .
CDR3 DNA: TGTGCCTGGAGTGTATCTTTTCTTGGCACAGATACGCAGTATTTT
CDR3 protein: CAWSVSFLGTDTQYF

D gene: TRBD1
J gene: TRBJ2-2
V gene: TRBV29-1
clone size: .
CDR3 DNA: TGCAGCGTTCGGGACAGGGTGAACACCGGGGAGCTGTTTTTT
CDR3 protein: CSVRDRVNTGELFF

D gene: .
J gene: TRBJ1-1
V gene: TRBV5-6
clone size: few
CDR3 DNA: TGTGCCAGCAGCTTGGAGGGCGAGAACACTGAAGCTTTCTTT
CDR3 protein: CASSLEGENTEAFF

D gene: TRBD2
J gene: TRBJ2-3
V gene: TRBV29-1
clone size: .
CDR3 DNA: TGCAGCGGCCGGGGGGATTCAGATACGCAGTATTTT
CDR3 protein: CSGRGDSDTQYF

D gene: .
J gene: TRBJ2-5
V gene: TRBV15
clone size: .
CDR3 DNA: TGTGCCACCAGCAGAGGGAGGGAGACCCAGTACTTC
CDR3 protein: CATSRGRETQYF

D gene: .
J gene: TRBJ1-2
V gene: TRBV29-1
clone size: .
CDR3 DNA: TGCAGCGTTGAAAATGGGAACTATGGCTACACCTTC
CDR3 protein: CSVENGNYGYTF

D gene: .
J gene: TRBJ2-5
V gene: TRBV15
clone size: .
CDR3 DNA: TGTGCCACCAGCAGACTTACGGGGGAGACCCAGTACTTC
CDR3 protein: CATSRLTGETQYF

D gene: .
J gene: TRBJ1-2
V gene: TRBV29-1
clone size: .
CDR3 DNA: TGCAGCGCTCTCGTTAACTATGGCTACACCTTC
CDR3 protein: CSALVNYGYTF

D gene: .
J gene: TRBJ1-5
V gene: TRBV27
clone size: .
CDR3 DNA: TGTGCCAGCAGTTTATCGTGGCAGGGATACTATCCCCAGCATTTT
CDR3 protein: CASSLSWQGYYPQHF

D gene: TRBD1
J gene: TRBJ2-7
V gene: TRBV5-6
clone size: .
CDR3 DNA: TGTGCCAGCACCTTCGGGGGACAGGGACTTCAACAGTACTTC
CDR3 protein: CASTFGGQGLQQYF

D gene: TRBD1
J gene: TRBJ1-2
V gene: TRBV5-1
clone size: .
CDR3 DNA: TGCGCCAGCAGCTTGGTGGTGACAGGGGGCTATGGCTACACCTTC
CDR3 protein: CASSLVVTGGYGYTF

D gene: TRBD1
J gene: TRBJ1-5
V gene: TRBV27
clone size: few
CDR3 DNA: TGTGCCAGCAGTCCGGGGACAGCTAGAAATCAGCCCCAGCATTTT
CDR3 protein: CASSPGTARNQPQHF

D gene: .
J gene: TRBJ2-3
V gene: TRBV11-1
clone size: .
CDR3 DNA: TGTGCCAGCAGCTTAGGTCGAGGGACCGCAGATACGCAGTATTTT
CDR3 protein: CASSLGRGTADTQYF

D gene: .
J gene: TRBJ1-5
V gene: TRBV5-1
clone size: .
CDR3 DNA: TGCGCCAGCAGCTTCCAGGGTCCGCCACAGCCCCAGCATTTT
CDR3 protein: CASSFQGPPQPQHF

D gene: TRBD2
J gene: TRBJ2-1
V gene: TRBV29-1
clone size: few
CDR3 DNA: TGCAGCTTCCGGACTAGCGGGGGGGTTGGGAATGAGCAGTTCTTC
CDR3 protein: CSFRTSGGVGNEQFF

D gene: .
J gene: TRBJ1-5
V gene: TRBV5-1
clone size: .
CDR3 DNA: TGCGCCAGCAGCTTGGGTGGGACACCTAATCAGCCCCAGCATTTT
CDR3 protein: CASSLGGTPNQPQHF

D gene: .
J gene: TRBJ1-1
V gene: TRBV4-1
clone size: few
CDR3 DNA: TGCGCCAGCAGTCAGTCCCGGTTCACTGAAGCTTTCTTT
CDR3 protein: CASSQSRFTEAFF

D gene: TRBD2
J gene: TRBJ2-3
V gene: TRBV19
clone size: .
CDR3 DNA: TGTGCCAGTAGTAAACTAGCGGGGGGGTCCACAGATACGCAGTATTTT
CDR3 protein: CASSKLAGGSTDTQYF

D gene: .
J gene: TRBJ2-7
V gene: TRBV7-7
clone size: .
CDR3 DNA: TGTGCCAGCAGCTTAGACTTTGGGGCCGAGCAGTACTTC
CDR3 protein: CASSLDFGAEQYF